The entry that follows covers one T cell receptor (beta chain) sequence. The antigen this receptor binds is unknown. No clone much larger than this one lies a single base away; base qualities are absent. The trial excluded patients who had a history of autoimmune disease or were on systemic immunosuppression. Peripheral blood for TCR sequencing was collected from all dose cohorts at baseline, on cycle 4 day 1, and on cycle 7 day 1. Samples were obtained from an open-label, multicenter, first-in-human phase I dose-escalation trial of ivuxolimab. Adults with locally advanced or metastatic melanoma, renal cell, hepatocellular, or head and neck squamous cell carcinoma were enrolled in the trial. Before TCR sequencing, CD4+ T cells and CD8+ T cells from peripheral blood were sorted into separate populations. The data were taken from a study of OX40 agonist ivuxolimab in advanced cancers. Regarding the complete study: Ivuxolimab was a fully human IgG2 agonistic monoclonal antibody targeting the costimulatory receptor OX40 (CD134). Intravenous ivuxolimab was administered to patients every 2 weeks at six dose levels: 0.01, 0.1, 0.3, 1.5, 3 and 10 mg/kg. Of the roughly 52 dose-escalation patients, hepatocellular carcinoma was present in about 20, melanoma in approximately 15, renal cell carcinoma in 9 and head and neck cancer in 9. The dose-escalation cohort was 82.7% male with a mean age of about 58 years, ranging from about 23 to 85. Prior anti-PD-1, anti-PD-L1 or anti-CTLA-4 therapy was permitted, and 35% to 40% of dose-escalation patients had received checkpoint inhibitors. Partial responses were achieved by three dose-escalation patients, of whom one had hepatocellular carcinoma and two had cutaneous melanoma. Peripheral TCRbeta sequencing aimed to test whether ivuxolimab altered TCR sequence diversity and caused clonal T-cell expansion. The monotherapy dose-escalation portion (N of about 50 patients) of the phase I ivuxolimab trial is reported in the paper.

Beyond this particular receptor, the publication reports: The antigen specificity of the clonally expanded peripheral T cells was not determined. At doses of 0.1 to 3.0 mg/kg, clonal expansion of both CD4+ and CD8+ blood T cells was observed from baseline to week 6. In the 0.1-3.0 mg/kg groups, partial responders had among the lowest normalized peripheral clonal expansion, particularly in CD8+ T cells. On average, CD8+ T cells showed more expanded clones than CD4+ T cells after ivuxolimab. Low levels of normalized T-cell clonal expansion were also shown by some nonresponding patients.

For sequencing of the TCRbeta CDR3 region, genomic DNA was extracted from the sorted cells. TCRbeta CDR3 regions were sequenced using the immunoSEQ Assay. In its TCRdb copy, this immuneACCESS table keeps in-frame sequences only and misses some clones. Where compared with another copy, unresolved V genes explain less than half of these, and the others have no known cause. The sample profile shows tens of thousands of clones; roughly four fifths of them were found once. Around 4.5% of the sample goes to the ten largest clones. Ends trimmed: V by 4 bases, J by 0 bases; bases unmatched to a gene: 13. The CDR3 runs 19 amino acids, cysteine and phenylalanine included. Only the CDR3 DNA is retained, 57 bases long and in frame from the first base. CDR1 and CDR2 are drawn from the germline V gene: SGHRS, YFSETQ.

The specimen comprised CD4+ or CD8+ T cells sorted from blood, sampled in a trial of the OX40 agonist ivuxolimab. This receptor was obtained from an adult with an advanced solid tumor such as melanoma, head and neck, liver or kidney cancer. This chain is built from TRBV5-1 and TRBJ2-2, with 9 bases in between that match TRBD1. The DNA is as follows: TGCGCCAGCAGCCCCTCCGGGACAGGGATACTCGCGAACACCGGGGAGCTGTTTTTT. Its protein is CASSPSGTGILANTGELFF. When the CDR3 is completed using the reference TRBV5-1 and TRBJ2-2 genes on either side, the full variable domain is KAGVTQTPRYLIKTRGQQVTLSCSPISGHRSVSWYQQTPGQGLQFLFEYFSETQRNKGNFPGRFSGRQFSNSRSEMNVSTLELGDSALYLCASSPSGTGILANTGELFFGEGSRLTVL.